The 9 T cell receptor beta chains given below trace back to one sample, sequenced in a study of cytomegalovirus exposure and HLA in healthy donors (TCRdb year 2017). The method was the immunoSEQ multiplex PCR assay. A mixture of 60 forward primers for TCR Vbeta segments and 13 reverse primers for TCR Jbeta segments was used in the multiplex PCR. TCRdb took this table from immuneACCESS and kept in-frame rearrangements with V and J called. Such tables lack part of the clones; where checked against another copy, unresolved V genes explain under half of the gap, and the rest is unexplained. The sample records roughly 160,000 clones, 80% of which are singletons. 1% of the sample is taken by the ten largest. The source material was PBMCs. These receptors were collected from a woman aged 45-65 years in good health and CMV-seropositive.

The V gene is TRBV5-1, the J gene TRBJ1-2, with 7 bases matching TRBD1. The ends lost 8 bases at V and 8 bases at J; junction bases unmatched: 12. This CDR3 comprises 13 residues. CDR1 SGHRS and CDR2 YFSETQ come from the germline V gene. CDR3 in amino acids: CASAREGAQGYTF. The CDR3 DNA follows: TGCGCCAGTGCACGTGAGGGGGCGCAGGGCTACACCTTC. The full variable domain, completed using reference TRBV5-1 and TRBJ1-2, is KAGVTQTPRYLIKTRGQQVTLSCSPISGHRSVSWYQQTPGQGLQFLFEYFSETQRNKGNFPGRFSGRQFSNSRSEMNVSTLELGDSALYLCASAREGAQGYTFGSGTRLTVV.

This clone has more than one count but fewer than ten. This chain links TRBV29-1 with TRBJ2-6; D ambiguous. Trimming took off 4 bases at V and 1 base at J, with 5 bases between the two ends. CDR1 is SQVTM and CDR2 is ANQGSEA in the germline V gene. There are 13 residues in the CDR3. Here the CDR3 DNA reads TGCAGCGTTGCAGCGTCTGGGGCCAACGTCCTGACTTTC. Translated, it gives CSVAASGANVLTF.

The rearrangement links TRBV10-2 to TRBJ1-5; 8 nucleotides match TRBD1. Germline V gene data show CDR1 as WSHSY and CDR2 as SAAADI. Trimming at V came to 0 bases and at J to 8 bases, leaving 3 bases not matched to a gene. The CDR3 contains 14 residues. CDR3 nucleotide sequence: TGCGCCAGCAGTGAGTCTTACAGGGGGAAGCCCCAGCATTTT. This codes for CASSESYRGKPQHF.

The chain joins TRBV7-2 to TRBJ2-5; D is perhaps TRBD2 (5 bases). The end of the DNA aligns better with TRBJ2-7, so the J call may be wrong. CDR3 length equals 14 residues. Germline V gives CDR1 SGHTA, CDR2 FQGNSA. This chain's CDR3 is CASSFRTPSYEQYF. The CDR3 bases are TGTGCCAGCAGCTTCCGGACTCCGTCCTACGAGCAGTACTTC.

The rearrangement joins TRBV18 to TRBJ1-2; no firm D call. The CDR3 extends over 15 amino acids. V lost 0 bases, J lost 3 bases, and 11 bases lay in between. Germline assignment: CDR1 KGHSH and CDR2 LQKENI. The CDR3 bases are TGTGCCAGCTCACCACCCGGTTCCGGGGACTATGGCTACACCTTC. Translated: CASSPPGSGDYGYTF.

The chain has TRBV12-1 and TRBJ2-7; no check of the table's D call, TRBD1, against the DNA was made. TRBV12-1 has pseudogene status. The CDR3 totals 14 residues. The CDR3 coding sequence is TGTGCCAGCGAAAGGGGTCTTAATTCCTACGAGCAGTACTTC. It translates to CASERGLNSYEQYF.

The V gene is TRBV28, the J gene TRBJ1-6, with a possible D match to TRBD1 (6 bases). From germline, CDR1 is MDHEN and CDR2 SYDVKM. Trimming took off 9 bases at V and 9 bases at J, with 15 bases between the two ends. The CDR3 has 13 amino acids. For the CDR3, the DNA is TGTGCCAGTGACACAGGGTTGGGTTCACCCCTCCACTTT. Residues: CASDTGLGSPLHF. Using reference TRBV28 and TRBJ1-6 for the parts outside the CDR3, the full variable domain is DVKVTQSSRYLVKRTGEKVFLECVQDMDHENMFWYRQDPGLGLRLIYFSYDVKMKEKGDIPEGYSVSREKKERFSLILESASTNQTSMYLCASDTGLGSPLHFGNGTRLTVT.

This chain connects TRBV25-1 to TRBJ2-6; D perhaps matches TRBD1 (6 bases). From germline, CDR1 is MGHDK and CDR2 SYGVNS. This CDR3 has 15 residues. V shed 6 bases and J shed 3 bases, with 12 bases lying between them. The CDR3 sequence: CASRGAGYGANVLTF. CDR3 coding DNA: TGTGCCAGCAGGGGGGCTGGGTATGGGGCCAACGTCCTGACTTTC.

There are a few counts of this clone. This chain joins TRBV28 and TRBJ2-7; D perhaps matches TRBD1 (5 bases). CDR1 is MDHEN, CDR2 SYDVKM, per germline. The V end lost 2 bases, the J end lost 9 bases, and 14 bases lay between the germline ends. This CDR3 contains 13 residues. The CDR3 reads CASSLLDSFWQYF. The CDR3 coding sequence is TGTGCCAGCAGTTTACTCGACAGTTTTTGGCAGTACTTC.